What follows are 24 T cell receptor beta chains derived from one specimen sequenced in a study of T cells after yellow fever vaccination. TCRdb analysed the 5' RACE reads with MiXCR anew, one entry per CDR3 protein. This table has 90,000 to 150,000 distinct CDR3 sequences, 7.2% appearing once. Sample: CD4+ T cells sorted from PBMCs, taken roughly 47 days after the first yellow fever vaccination. Receptors originate from a man between 18 and 29 years old who received the YFV17D yellow fever vaccine.

This chain joins TRBV14 and TRBJ2-1, with 7 bases that match TRBD1. CDR3 length: 15 amino acids. Losses at the gene ends were 0 bases for V and 4 bases for J; bases not matched to a gene: 3. Germline CDR1 SGHDN, CDR2 FVKESK. In nucleotides, the CDR3 is TGTGCCAGCAGCCAAGATCGGGGACAGTACAATGAGCAGTTCTTC. It specifies CASSQDRGQYNEQFF. Looking up the rest from reference TRBV14 and TRBJ2-1 gives the full variable domain: EAGVTQFPSHSVIEKGQTVTLRCDPISGHDNLYWYRRVMGKEIKFLLHFVKESKQDESGMPNNRFLAERTGGTYSTLKVQPAELEDSGVYFCASSQDRGQYNEQFFGPGTRLTVL.

This clonotype was seen many times. The DNA is omitted, as the CDR3 cannot be located on it reliably, and the CDR3 follows TCRdb's listing. The CDR3 here is CASSVDFGQGSFF. The V call is TRBV2, the J call TRBJ1-1; the tabulated D call, TRBD1, remains unverified against the DNA. The germline CDR1 and CDR2 sequences are SNHLY and FYNNEI. The CDR3 adds up to 13 amino acids, both ends counted.

This clonotype showed up many times. This chain uses TRBV12-3 or TRBV12-4 with TRBJ1-4, with unresolved D. The V and J ends lost 5 bases and 7 bases respectively, with 14 bases between them. This CDR3 has 14 amino acids. CDR3 residues: CASSTVESGEKLFF. DNA for the CDR3: TGTGCCAGCAGTACCGTAGAGTCCGGTGAAAAACTGTTTTTT.

This clonotype was recorded a few times. The rearrangement joins TRBV5-5 to TRBJ1-1; D is unresolved. The CDR3 is 16 amino acids. V shed 0 bases and J shed 3 bases, with 15 bases lying between them. Germline-derived CDR1 and CDR2 are SGHKS and YYEKEE (reference sequence). CDR3 nucleotides: TGTGCCAGCAGCTTGGAGACGGGTCAAAGGTACACTGAAGCTTTCTTT. This translates into CASSLETGQRYTEAFF.

This clonotype has at least ten counts. The chain uses TRBV5-1 and TRBJ1-3; D remains unclear. From germline, CDR1 is SGHRS and CDR2 YFSETQ. The CDR3 is 16 amino acids. The V end lost 0 bases, the J end lost 0 bases, and 10 bases lay between the germline ends. CDR3 DNA sequence: TGCGCCAGCAGCTTGGTTGACTCCCGCTCTGGAAACACCATATATTTT. Amino acids: CASSLVDSRSGNTIYF.

This clonotype was recorded at least ten times. The gene calls are TRBV6-5 and TRBJ2-1, with D possibly being TRBD1 or TRBD2 (5 bases each). Germline CDR1 is MNHEY and CDR2 is SVGAGI. The CDR3 runs to 15 residues. The ends were cut back, 2 bases at V and 0 bases at J, with 8 bases in the middle. The CDR3 DNA reads as TGTGCCAGCAGTTACGGGACGACCTCCTACAATGAGCAGTTCTTC. This sequence encodes CASSYGTTSYNEQFF.

The sample holds many counts of this clonotype. The genes are TRBV24-1 and TRBJ2-2, with TRBD1 identical over 7 bases. Germline CDR1 is KGHDR and CDR2 is SFDVKD. The CDR3 has 15 residues. V was clipped by 5 bases and J by 2 bases; unmatched bases: 4. Here the CDR3 reads CATSARGINTGELFF. The CDR3 DNA reads TGTGCCACCAGTGCCAGGGGGATAAACACCGGGGAGCTGTTTTTT.

This clonotype was seen ten or more times. DNA of the CDR3: TGCAGCGTTGTGCCGGGACCCCGGATCTATGGCTACACCTTC. Protein: CSVVPGPRIYGYTF. This sequence joins TRBV29-1 and TRBJ1-2, with D tentatively TRBD1 (5 bases). Germline V lookup: CDR1 SQVTM, CDR2 ANQGSEA. V was cut by 4 bases and J by 4 bases, with 16 bases left in between. The CDR3 loop spans 14 amino acids. The whole variable domain, remainder taken from reference TRBV29-1 and TRBJ1-2, is SAVISQKPSRDICQRGTSLTIQCQVDSQVTMMFWYRQQPGQSLTLIATANQGSEATYESGFVIDKFPISRPNLTFSTLTVSNMSPEDSSIYLCSVVPGPRIYGYTFGSGTRLTVV.

This clonotype appeared many times. The V gene is TRBV12-3 or TRBV12-4, the J gene TRBJ1-4; D call uncertain. The CDR3 length is 14 residues. Trimming took 6 bases from V and 8 from J, leaving 16 bases between them. In nucleotides, the CDR3 is TGTGCCAGCAGCCGTCATAAATTGGGGGAAAAACTGTTTTTT. Translated: CASSRHKLGEKLFF.

With regard to this clonotype: A junction end diverges from the germline sequence, so it may reflect a read error. The chain uses TRBV12-3 or TRBV12-4 and TRBJ2-7; 7 bases agree with TRBD1. The length of the CDR3 is 11 residues. Here the CDR3 DNA reads TGCGCCAGCAGTGCGGACAGGATGCAGTACTTC. This codes for CASSADRMQYF.

This clonotype came up many times. The chain combines TRBV15 with TRBJ2-7; 8 bases agree with TRBD2. In germline, CDR1 is LNHNV, CDR2 YYDKDF (reference sequence). This CDR3 spans 15 amino acids. V trimming: 6 bases; J trimming: 2 bases; junction bases outside the gene matches: 9. CDR3 sequence: CATRPGGLDAYEQYF. The CDR3 bases are TGTGCCACCAGACCGGGGGGGCTCGATGCCTACGAGCAGTACTTC.

This clonotype was detected many times. The chain links TRBV5-1 to TRBJ2-1; D possibly corresponds to TRBD2 (5 bases). The CDR3 runs 13 residues. The germline V and J ends were trimmed by 1 base and 7 bases, with 9 bases remaining between them. The germline gives CDR1 SGHRS, CDR2 YFSETQ. CDR3 bases: TGCGCCAGCAGCTTGCCGGGGTCGAATGAGCAGTTCTTC. Its translation: CASSLPGSNEQFF.

This clonotype has a count of ten or more. J is TRBJ2-3 and V is TRBV12-3 or TRBV12-4, with D maybe TRBD2 (6 bases). This CDR3 has 17 residues. Trimming stripped 5 bases from V and 0 bases from J, with 18 bases between. For the CDR3, the DNA is TGTGCCAGCAGTGACTACGACCGGGGGTCTAGCACAGATACGCAGTATTTT. Translating gives CASSDYDRGSSTDTQYF.

This clonotype was found a few times. DNA for the CDR3: TGTGCCAGCAGCTTTACCAACAATGAGCAGTTCTTC. As protein: CASSFTNNEQFF. V usage is TRBV11-3 and J usage is TRBJ2-1, with D unclear. Trimming stripped 3 bases from V and 5 bases from J, with 5 bases between. CDR3 length equals 12 residues. CDR1 and CDR2 from the germline V gene are SGHNT and YENEEA.

This clonotype was seen at least ten times. This rearrangement joins TRBV7-3 to TRBJ1-5; D not resolved. CDR3 length: 13 residues. Trimming pared 1 base from V and 6 bases from J, leaving 7 bases between. Germline V gene lookup returns CDR1 SGHTA and CDR2 FQGTGA. The CDR3 DNA reads TGTGCCAGCAGCTTAATTAACGGTCAGCCCCAGCATTTT. Its translation: CASSLINGQPQHF.

Notes on this clonotype: A much larger clone lies a single base off, so this may be a read error. The CDR3 end shows no conserved phenylalanine or tryptophan, and so a read error is likely. The chain employs TRBV10-3 and TRBJ2-1; 8 bases are a match to TRBD1. Germline CDR1 is ENHRY and CDR2 is SYGVKD. The junction had 6 bases not matched to a gene; V was cut back by 7 bases and J by 4 bases. This CDR3 is 14 amino acids long. DNA for the CDR3: TGTGCCATCACTGGACAGGGTGCGTACAATGAGCAGTTCTCC. This codes for CAITGQGAYNEQFS.

This chain joins TRBV6-1 and TRBJ2-5, with D possibly matching TRBD2 (5 bases). CDR3 length equals 16 residues. V was cut by 4 bases and J by 1 base, with 16 bases left in between. Germline CDR1 reads MNHNS; CDR2 reads SASEGT. In DNA, the CDR3 is TGTGCCAGCAGTGGGGCGTTCCGTGGAGGCCAAGAGACCCAGTACTTC. Translation gives CASSGAFRGGQETQYF.

Regarding this clonotype: A read error may be the cause here, since a much bigger clone is one base away. This chain connects TRBV29-1 to TRBJ2-5; 7 nucleotides align to TRBD2. Germline V gene data show CDR1 as SQVTM and CDR2 as ANQGSEA. This CDR3 has 13 residues. The junction had 11 bases not matched to a gene; V was cut back by 8 bases and J by 5 bases. The CDR3 reads CSCSGAGSETQYF. CDR3 in DNA: TGCAGCTGTTCCGGAGCGGGGTCGGAGACCCAGTACTTC.

This clonotype was counted many times. The chain is built from TRBV30 and TRBJ1-3, with no clear D. The CDR3 is 14 residues long. Trimming removed 2 bases from V and 1 base from J, with 9 bases in between. CDR1 is GTSNPN, CDR2 SVGIG, per germline (reference sequence). The CDR3, as DNA: TGTGCCTGGAGTCTCTTGTCATCTGGAAACACCATATATTTT. Protein: CAWSLLSSGNTIYF.

In this sample, this clonotype turned up many times. The V gene is TRBV27, the J gene TRBJ2-2; maybe TRBD1 (5 bases). V was clipped by 4 bases and J by 4 bases, with 16 bases between them. CDR1 is MNHEY, CDR2 SMNVEV, per germline (reference sequence). The CDR3 extends over 16 amino acids. This CDR3 reads CASSSRVQQGTGELFF. The CDR3 DNA reads as TGTGCCAGCAGTTCACGGGTTCAGCAGGGCACCGGGGAGCTGTTTTTT.

This clonotype showed up many times. The rearrangement joins TRBV28 to TRBJ2-2, with 7 bases fitting TRBD2. The CDR3 is made up of 15 amino acids. J was trimmed by 0 bases and V by 6 bases; bases with no gene match: 4. The V gene's germline CDR1 is MDHEN and CDR2 SYDVKM. The CDR3 region has the DNA TGTGCCAGCAGCCGCACTAGCGCGAACACCGGGGAGCTGTTTTTT. This encodes CASSRTSANTGELFF.

This clonotype was recorded many times. The J gene is TRBJ2-3, the V gene TRBV20-1; TRBD2 might be the D (5 bases). The V end lost 8 bases, the J end lost 3 bases, and 15 bases lay between the germline ends. This CDR3 region has 13 residues. Germline CDR1 reads DFQATT; CDR2 reads SNEGSKA (reference sequence). The CDR3 DNA reads as TGCAGTCAAAAGTGGAGAGGGACAGATACGCAGTATTTT. Translated: CSQKWRGTDTQYF.

As concerns this clonotype: A much larger clone is a single base away; this may be a read error. CDR3 nucleotide sequence: TGTGCCATCAGCGTCGACGCTACCCCCTGGGGCACCGGGGAGCTGTTTTTT. Its protein is CAISVDATPWGTGELFF. The J gene is TRBJ2-2, the V gene TRBV9; D unresolved. CDR1 and CDR2 (germline): SGDLS, YYNGEE. This CDR3 spans 17 amino acids.

In its sample, this clonotype was seen many times. The chain employs TRBV7-2 and TRBJ2-2, with 7 nucleotides matching TRBD1. There are 14 residues in the CDR3. Germline V gives CDR1 SGHTA, CDR2 FQGNSA. J gave up 6 bases and V 5 bases, and 6 bases lay outside the gene matches. CDR3 residues: CASSSTGTAGELFF. The CDR3 nucleotides are TGTGCCAGCAGCAGCACGGGGACAGCCGGGGAGCTGTTTTTT.